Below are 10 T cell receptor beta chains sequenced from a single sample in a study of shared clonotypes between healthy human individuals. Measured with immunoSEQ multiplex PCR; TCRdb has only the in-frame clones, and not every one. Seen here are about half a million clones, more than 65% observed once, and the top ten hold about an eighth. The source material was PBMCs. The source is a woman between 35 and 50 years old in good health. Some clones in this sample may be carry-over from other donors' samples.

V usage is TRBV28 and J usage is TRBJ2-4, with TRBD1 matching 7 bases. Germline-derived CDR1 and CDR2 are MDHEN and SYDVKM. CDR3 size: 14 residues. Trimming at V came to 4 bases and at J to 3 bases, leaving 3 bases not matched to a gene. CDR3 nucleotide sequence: TGTGCCAGCAGTTCACAGGGGTTCAAAAACATTCAGTACTTC. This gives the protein CASSSQGFKNIQYF.

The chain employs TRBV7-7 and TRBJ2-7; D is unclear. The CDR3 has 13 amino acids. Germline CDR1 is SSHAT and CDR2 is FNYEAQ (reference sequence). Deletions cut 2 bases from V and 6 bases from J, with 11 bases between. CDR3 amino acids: CASSLYPDSEQYF. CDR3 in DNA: TGTGCCAGCAGCTTATATCCGGATTCCGAGCAGTACTTC.

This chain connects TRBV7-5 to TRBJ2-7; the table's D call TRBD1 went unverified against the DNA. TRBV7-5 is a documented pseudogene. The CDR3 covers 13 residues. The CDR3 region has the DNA TGTGCCAGCAGCTTAGTCCCAGGGGGCGAGCAGTACTTC. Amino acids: CASSLVPGGEQYF.

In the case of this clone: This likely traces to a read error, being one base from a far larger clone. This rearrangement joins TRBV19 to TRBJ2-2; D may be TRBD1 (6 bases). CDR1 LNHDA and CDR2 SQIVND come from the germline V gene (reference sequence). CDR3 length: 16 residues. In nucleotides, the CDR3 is TGTGCCAGTAGCCCATATCCGCAGGGGAACACCGGGAAGCTGTTTTTT. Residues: CASSPYPQGNTGKLFF.

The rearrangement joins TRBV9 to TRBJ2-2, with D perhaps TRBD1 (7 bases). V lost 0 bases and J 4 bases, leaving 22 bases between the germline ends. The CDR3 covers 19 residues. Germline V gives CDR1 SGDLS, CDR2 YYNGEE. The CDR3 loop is CASSVVGGTESMGTGELFF. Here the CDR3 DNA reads TGTGCCAGCAGCGTAGTAGGGGGGACAGAATCGATGGGCACCGGGGAGCTGTTTTTT.

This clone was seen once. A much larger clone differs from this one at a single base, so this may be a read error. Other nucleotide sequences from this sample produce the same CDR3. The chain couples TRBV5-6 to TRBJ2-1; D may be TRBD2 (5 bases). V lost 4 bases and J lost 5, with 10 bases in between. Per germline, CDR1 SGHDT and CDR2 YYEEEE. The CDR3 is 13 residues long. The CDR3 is CASSPGLNNEQFF. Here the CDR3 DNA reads TGTGCCAGCAGCCCTGGACTTAACAATGAGCAGTTCTTC.

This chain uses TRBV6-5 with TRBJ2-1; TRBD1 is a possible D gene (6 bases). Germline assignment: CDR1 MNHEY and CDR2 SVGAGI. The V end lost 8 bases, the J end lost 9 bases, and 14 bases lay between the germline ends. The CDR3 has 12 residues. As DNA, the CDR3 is TGTGCCAGCCGGCCAGGGGTGGGTGAGCAGTTCTTC. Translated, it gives CASRPGVGEQFF.

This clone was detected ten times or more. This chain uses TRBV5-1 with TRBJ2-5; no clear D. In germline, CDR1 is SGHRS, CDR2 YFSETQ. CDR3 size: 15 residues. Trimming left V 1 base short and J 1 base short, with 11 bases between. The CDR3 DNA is TGCGCCAGCAGCTTGTTCCCCCCTACCCAAGAGACCCAGTACTTC. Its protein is CASSLFPPTQETQYF.

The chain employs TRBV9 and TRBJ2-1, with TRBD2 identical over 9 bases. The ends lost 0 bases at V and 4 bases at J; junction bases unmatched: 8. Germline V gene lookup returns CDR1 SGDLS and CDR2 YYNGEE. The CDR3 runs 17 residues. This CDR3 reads CASSVDPASGNYNEQFF. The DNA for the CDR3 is TGTGCCAGCAGCGTAGATCCAGCTAGCGGGAATTACAATGAGCAGTTCTTC.

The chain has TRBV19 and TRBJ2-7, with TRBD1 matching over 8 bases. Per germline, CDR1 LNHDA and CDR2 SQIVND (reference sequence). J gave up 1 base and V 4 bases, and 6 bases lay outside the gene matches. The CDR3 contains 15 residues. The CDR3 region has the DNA TGTGCCAGTAGTACCCGACAGGGGCCTTCCTACGAGCAGTACTTC. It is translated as CASSTRQGPSYEQYF.